The entry that follows covers one T cell receptor beta chain sequence. The data were taken from a study of blood T cell repertoires in COVID-19. Clones were sequenced by immunoSEQ multiplex PCR, and TCRdb holds only the in-frame ones, with some missing. Here the sample spans around 30,000 clones, approximately 67% being singletons. Deletions cut 5 bases from V and 1 base from J, with 14 bases between. This CDR3 spans 15 amino acids. Germline V gene sequence: CDR1 MNHEY, CDR2 SVGAGI. This TCR derives from a human donor in a cohort sampled during active COVID-19. This sequence joins TRBV6-5 and TRBJ1-2; D gene uncertain. Sequencing used peripheral blood. CDR3 DNA: TGTGCCAGCAGTCCTAGAGAAGACGGTAACTATGGCTACACCTTC. It yields the protein CASSPREDGNYGYTF.